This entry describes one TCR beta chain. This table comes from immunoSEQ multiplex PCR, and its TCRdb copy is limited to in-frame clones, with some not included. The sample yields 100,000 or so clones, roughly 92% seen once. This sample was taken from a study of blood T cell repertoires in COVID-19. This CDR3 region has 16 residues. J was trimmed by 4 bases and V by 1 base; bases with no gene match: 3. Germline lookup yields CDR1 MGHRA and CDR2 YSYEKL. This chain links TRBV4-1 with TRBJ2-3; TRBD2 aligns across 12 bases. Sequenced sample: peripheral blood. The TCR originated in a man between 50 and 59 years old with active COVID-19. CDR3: CASSQATSGRADTQYF. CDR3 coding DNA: TGCGCCAGCAGCCAAGCGACTAGCGGGAGAGCAGATACGCAGTATTTT.